The 32 T cell receptor beta chains reported below all come from one sample, sequenced in a study of lymphopenia after photon versus proton radiotherapy. Clones were sequenced by immunoSEQ multiplex PCR, and TCRdb holds only the in-frame ones, with some missing. The table has 150,000 to 200,000 clones, around nine tenths seen once. The material sequenced was peripheral blood, taken from a patient treated with photon-based radiotherapy. The source of these receptors is a man in his fifties with gastric cancer.

The genes are TRBV7-2 and TRBJ1-5, with D possibly matching TRBD1 (6 bases). CDR3 length: 15 residues. Trimming took off 7 bases at V and 7 bases at J, with 20 bases between the two ends. Per germline, CDR1 SGHTA and CDR2 FQGNSA. CDR3 coding DNA: TGTGCCAGCAAATGGGGGAGGGGGGGCGTACAGCCCCAGCATTTT. Its translation: CASKWGRGGVQPQHF.

The chain carries TRBV28 and TRBJ1-4; 9 nucleotides line up with TRBD1. Germline CDR1 MDHEN, CDR2 SYDVKM. There are 15 residues in the CDR3. The J segment lost 6 bases and the V segment lost 5 bases, leaving 7 bases of the junction unmatched. This chain's CDR3 is CASSTHRDRDEKLFF. The CDR3 nucleotides read TGTGCCAGCAGTACCCACCGGGACAGGGATGAAAAACTGTTTTTT. Combining the CDR3 with reference TRBV28 and TRBJ1-4 gives the whole variable domain DVKVTQSSRYLVKRTGEKVFLECVQDMDHENMFWYRQDPGLGLRLIYFSYDVKMKEKGDIPEGYSVSREKKERFSLILESASTNQTSMYLCASSTHRDRDEKLFFGSGTQLSVL.

This sequence joins TRBV19 and TRBJ1-5; no firm D call. V lost 6 bases and J 2 bases, leaving 14 bases between the germline ends. The CDR3 extends over 15 amino acids. Germline lookup yields CDR1 LNHDA and CDR2 SQIVND (reference sequence). CDR3 sequence reads: CASRSPGKGNQPQHF. CDR3 nucleotide sequence: TGTGCCAGTAGATCCCCGGGGAAGGGCAATCAGCCCCAGCATTTT.

The rearrangement uses TRBV5-1 and TRBJ2-3; D remains unclear. Germline-derived CDR1 and CDR2 are SGHRS and YFSETQ. V was pared by 0 bases and J by 1 base, with 6 bases between. This CDR3 comprises 14 residues. CDR3 in DNA: TGCGCCAGCAGCTTGGCAGGACGCACAGATACGCAGTATTTT. Its translation: CASSLAGRTDTQYF.

The chain links TRBV18 to TRBJ1-1; D gene uncertain. This CDR3 region has 15 residues. V lost 3 bases to trimming and J lost 1 base, with 12 bases between them. CDR1 and CDR2 (germline): KGHSH, LQKENI. For the CDR3, the DNA is TGTGCCAGCTCACCCCGGAACAGACCGAACACTGAAGCTTTCTTT. This codes for CASSPRNRPNTEAFF.

This clone was counted a single time. V and J are TRBV27 and TRBJ2-7; no definite D call. V was shortened by 2 bases and J by 3 bases, with 8 bases between the two germline ends. Germline V CDR1 and CDR2: MNHEY, SMNVEV (reference sequence). The CDR3 contains 13 residues. The CDR3 coding sequence is TGTGCCAGCAGTTTAAATCGTGTCTACGAGCAGTACTTC. This sequence encodes CASSLNRVYEQYF.

The rearrangement uses TRBV4-3 and TRBJ2-5, with D tentatively TRBD1 or TRBD2 (7 bases each). Germline V lookup: CDR1 LGHNA, CDR2 YSLEER. The length of the CDR3 is 18 residues. V dropped 3 bases and J dropped 6 bases, with 26 bases sitting between them. CDR3 loop: CASSQDLSGGSRGQTQYF. In DNA form, the CDR3 reads TGCGCCAGCAGCCAGGATCTCTCTGGCGGGAGTAGGGGGCAGACCCAGTACTTC.

The J gene is TRBJ2-3, the V gene TRBV5-6; no definite D call. The CDR3 is made up of 13 amino acids. V lost 4 bases to trimming and J lost 0 bases, with 6 bases between them. Per the germline V gene, CDR1 is SGHDT and CDR2 is YYEEEE. The CDR3 nucleotides read TGTGCCAGCAGCCGCCAGAGCACAGATACGCAGTATTTT. Residues: CASSRQSTDTQYF.

This clone occurred once. This chain uses TRBV9 with TRBJ1-1, with D hard to call. Germline V gene data show CDR1 as SGDLS and CDR2 as YYNGEE. The CDR3 length is 13 residues. Trimming took off 2 bases at V and 7 bases at J, with 12 bases between the two ends. Here the CDR3 reads CASSVREAGEAFF. Written as DNA, the CDR3 is TGTGCCAGCAGCGTCAGAGAGGCGGGTGAAGCTTTCTTT.

The count of this clone is one. The J gene is TRBJ1-6, the V gene TRBV4-1, with D tentatively TRBD1 (5 bases). Trimming stripped 3 bases from V and 5 bases from J, with 14 bases between. The CDR3 has 16 residues. Germline V gene lookup returns CDR1 MGHRA and CDR2 YSYEKL. DNA of the CDR3: TGCGCCAGCAGCCACAGGGTGTTTCTTGATAATTCACCCCTCCACTTT. Protein product: CASSHRVFLDNSPLHF.

In nucleotides, the CDR3 is TGTGCCAGCAGTGAAGCGAGGTTTGGAACAAGCAATCAGCCCCAGCATTTT. This encodes CASSEARFGTSNQPQHF. This chain links TRBV6-1 with TRBJ1-5; no reliable D call. V was cut by 0 bases and J by 1 base, with 13 bases left in between. Germline V gene sequence: CDR1 MNHNS, CDR2 SASEGT. The CDR3 covers 17 residues.

This chain connects TRBV27 to TRBJ1-2; 7 bases are a match to TRBD1. Germline V gene sequence: CDR1 MNHEY, CDR2 SMNVEV (reference sequence). The CDR3 loop spans 13 amino acids. Unmatched junction bases numbered 4, after V lost 3 bases and J lost 6 bases. DNA of the CDR3: TGTGCCAGCAGTTTCAGGGGGGGTGATGGCTACACCTTC. This encodes CASSFRGGDGYTF.

V usage is TRBV10-3 and J usage is TRBJ1-1; no firm D call. Germline CDR1 is ENHRY and CDR2 is SYGVKD. The CDR3 covers 13 residues. V lost 5 bases to trimming and J lost 2 bases, with 9 bases between them. The CDR3 DNA reads TGTGCCATCAGTATTAAGGGCAACACTGAAGCTTTCTTT. Its protein product is CAISIKGNTEAFF.

The chain couples TRBV28 to TRBJ2-7; weak D call: TRBD1 (6 bases). Germline V lookup: CDR1 MDHEN, CDR2 SYDVKM. The CDR3 loop spans 13 amino acids. V lost 6 bases and J 3 bases, leaving 12 bases between the germline ends. This CDR3 is CASSPADSYEQYF. The DNA of the CDR3 is TGTGCCAGCAGCCCCGCGGACAGCTACGAGCAGTACTTC.

This chain connects TRBV5-1 to TRBJ1-1; 7 bases fit TRBD1. J was trimmed by 1 base and V by 7 bases; bases with no gene match: 10. Germline V gene sequence: CDR1 SGHRS, CDR2 YFSETQ. The CDR3 is 15 residues long. The CDR3 here is CASLPREGANTEAFF. DNA for the CDR3: TGCGCCAGCCTCCCCAGGGAGGGGGCGAACACTGAAGCTTTCTTT. Looking up the rest from reference TRBV5-1 and TRBJ1-1 gives the full variable domain: KAGVTQTPRYLIKTRGQQVTLSCSPISGHRSVSWYQQTPGQGLQFLFEYFSETQRNKGNFPGRFSGRQFSNSRSEMNVSTLELGDSALYLCASLPREGANTEAFFGQGTRLTVV.

V is TRBV14 and J is TRBJ2-7, with unresolved D. Trimming pared 0 bases from V and 1 base from J, leaving 16 bases between. The V gene's germline CDR1 is SGHDN and CDR2 FVKESK. This CDR3 is built from 17 residues. CDR3 DNA: TGTGCCAGCAGCCAAGATCGGCAGCCAGTAAATTCCTACGAGCAGTACTTC. This translates into CASSQDRQPVNSYEQYF.

The chain employs TRBV7-8 and TRBJ2-7; D is perhaps TRBD1 or TRBD2 (5 bases each). The CDR3 loop spans 17 amino acids. Per germline, CDR1 SGHVS and CDR2 FQNEAQ. Trimming removed 0 bases at V and 1 base at J, with 16 bases between. The CDR3, as DNA: TGTGCCAGCAGCTTAGCCCCCCGAGGGACCCTATCCTACGAGCAGTACTTC. It specifies CASSLAPRGTLSYEQYF.

This chain uses TRBV5-1 with TRBJ1-6; 9 bases agree with TRBD1. The CDR3 runs 14 residues. Germline trimming cut 3 bases from V and 8 bases from J; bases unmatched to any gene: 3. Germline CDR1 reads SGHRS; CDR2 reads YFSETQ. The CDR3 here is CASSSGQGYSPLHF. CDR3 sequence (DNA): TGCGCCAGCAGCTCGGGACAGGGATATTCACCCCTCCACTTT. The variable domain in full, completed from reference TRBV5-1 and TRBJ1-6, reads KAGVTQTPRYLIKTRGQQVTLSCSPISGHRSVSWYQQTPGQGLQFLFEYFSETQRNKGNFPGRFSGRQFSNSRSEMNVSTLELGDSALYLCASSSGQGYSPLHFGNGTRLTVT.

This sequence joins TRBV18 and TRBJ1-4; D call uncertain. Germline-derived CDR1 and CDR2 are KGHSH and LQKENI. The V gene lost 4 bases and the J gene lost 2 bases, with 11 bases spanning the gap. The CDR3 runs to 15 residues. CDR3 DNA sequence: TGTGCCAGCTCACTAACAATGGGTACTAATGAAAAACTGTTTTTT. It specifies CASSLTMGTNEKLFF.

The V call is TRBV30, the J call TRBJ2-3; D remains unclear. V lost 2 bases and J 2 bases, leaving 8 bases between the germline ends. Germline V CDR1 and CDR2: GTSNPN, SVGIG (reference sequence). The CDR3 contains 13 residues. The CDR3 sequence: CAWSLRFTDTQYF. The CDR3 DNA reads TGTGCCTGGAGTCTGAGATTCACAGATACGCAGTATTTT.

The chain uses TRBV25-1 and TRBJ1-2, with D possibly matching TRBD1 (5 bases). This CDR3 spans 13 amino acids. The V end was cut by 6 bases, the J end by 6 bases, with 14 bases between. Per germline, CDR1 MGHDK and CDR2 SYGVNS. The CDR3 DNA reads TGTGCCAGCAGCCAGACAGTCGCGCATGGCTACACCTTC. It specifies CASSQTVAHGYTF.

The rearrangement links TRBV7-2 to TRBJ2-7; 7 bases agree with TRBD2. V lost 5 bases, J lost 7 bases, and 11 bases stayed unmatched. Germline CDR1 is SGHTA and CDR2 is FQGNSA. The CDR3 extends over 14 amino acids. The DNA of the CDR3 is TGTGCCAGCAGCACCTGGACTAGTGCTGAAGAGCAGTACTTC. Its protein is CASSTWTSAEEQYF.

To note about this clone: A much larger clone sits a single nucleotide away, making a read error possible. J is TRBJ2-7 and V is TRBV7-8; a possible D gene is TRBD1 (5 bases). CDR1 is SGHVS and CDR2 is FQNEAQ in the germline V gene. Trimming took off 3 bases at V and 4 bases at J, with 7 bases between the two ends. This CDR3 has 12 residues. Here the CDR3 reads CASSFDRYEQYF. In nucleotides, the CDR3 is TGTGCCAGCAGCTTCGACAGATACGAGCAGTACTTC.

This clone has a single count. The J gene is TRBJ2-3, the V gene TRBV7-2; no reliable D call. The V and J ends lost 5 bases and 2 bases respectively, with 17 bases between them. Looked up from germline, CDR1 is SGHTA and CDR2 is FQGNSA. The CDR3 totals 16 residues. The chain's CDR3 is CASSPRSTTITDTQYF. The DNA for the CDR3 is TGTGCCAGCAGCCCCCGAAGCACAACTATCACAGATACGCAGTATTTT.

The V and J genes are TRBV14 and TRBJ2-1; 7 bases are shared with TRBD2. Germline V gene sequence: CDR1 SGHDN, CDR2 FVKESK. This CDR3 spans 16 amino acids. The V segment lost 2 bases and the J segment 5 bases; nucleotides outside the gene matches: 9. The CDR3 coding sequence is TGTGCCAGCAGCCAAATCATCGGGGGGACTCACAATGAGCAGTTCTTC. Translation: CASSQIIGGTHNEQFF. Full variable domain (rest looked up from reference TRBV14 and TRBJ2-1): EAGVTQFPSHSVIEKGQTVTLRCDPISGHDNLYWYRRVMGKEIKFLLHFVKESKQDESGMPNNRFLAERTGGTYSTLKVQPAELEDSGVYFCASSQIIGGTHNEQFFGPGTRLTVL.

V usage is TRBV7-8 and J usage is TRBJ2-7; 8 positions match TRBD2. V was clipped by 5 bases and J by 3 bases; unmatched bases: 12. Germline CDR1 is SGHVS and CDR2 is FQNEAQ. CDR3 size: 16 residues. CDR3 DNA: TGTGCCAGCAGCCGTGGCGGGCTAGCGGGCAGCTACGAGCAGTACTTC. Translating gives CASSRGGLAGSYEQYF.

J is TRBJ2-7 and V is TRBV2; D remains unclear. Trimming pared 6 bases from V and 3 bases from J, leaving 9 bases between. The CDR3 is made up of 12 amino acids. CDR1 is SNHLY and CDR2 is FYNNEI in the germline V gene. In DNA, the CDR3 is TGTGCCAGCAGATGGGTGAACTACGAGCAGTACTTC. Translating gives CASRWVNYEQYF. Full variable domain (rest looked up from reference TRBV2 and TRBJ2-7): EPEVTQTPSHQVTQMGQEVILRCVPISNHLYFYWYRQILGQKVEFLVSFYNNEISEKSEIFDDQFSVERPDGSNFTLKIRSTKLEDSAMYFCASRWVNYEQYFGPGTRLTVT.

This clone has only a few counts. This rearrangement joins TRBV5-5 to TRBJ2-1; the match to TRBD2 covers 7 bases. The CDR3 spans 16 residues. V trimming: 0 bases; J trimming: 3 bases; junction bases outside the gene matches: 6. Germline values: CDR1 SGHKS, CDR2 YYEKEE (reference sequence). The CDR3 region has the DNA TGTGCCAGCAGCTTGGCCGAGGGAGGGTTCTACAATGAGCAGTTCTTC. The encoded protein is CASSLAEGGFYNEQFF.

The J gene is TRBJ1-4, the V gene TRBV7-2; a possible D gene is TRBD1 (5 bases). The CDR3 extends over 13 amino acids. V lost 1 base and J 8 bases, leaving 8 bases between the germline ends. From germline, CDR1 is SGHTA and CDR2 FQGNSA. The CDR3 spells CASSLDGGEKLFF. DNA for the CDR3: TGTGCCAGCAGCTTAGATGGGGGGGAAAAACTGTTTTTT.

This chain links TRBV27 with TRBJ2-7, with D perhaps matching TRBD2 (6 bases). This CDR3 contains 12 residues. V was clipped by 6 bases and J by 7 bases, with 13 bases between them. The germline V gene has CDR1 MNHEY and CDR2 SMNVEV (reference sequence). CDR3 residues: CASRDGSREQYF. The CDR3 DNA is TGTGCCAGCAGGGACGGGAGTCGGGAGCAGTACTTC.

The chain combines TRBV6-7 with TRBJ2-1; D is possibly TRBD2 (6 bases). TRBV6-7 is known as an ORF, though its function is uncertain. Trimming pared 0 bases from V and 4 bases from J, leaving 16 bases between. CDR3 length equals 17 residues. The CDR3 loop is CASSYSNGLARYNEQFF. DNA for the CDR3: TGTGCCAGCAGTTACTCGAATGGGCTAGCGCGTTACAATGAGCAGTTCTTC.

The chain links TRBV10-3 to TRBJ2-5; 8 bases are a match to TRBD2. This CDR3 has 16 residues. The V gene's germline CDR1 is ENHRY and CDR2 SYGVKD. The ends lost 1 base at V and 1 base at J; junction bases unmatched: 5. The CDR3 sequence is CAISEFRTSPQETQYF. The CDR3 DNA reads TGTGCCATCAGTGAGTTCCGGACTAGCCCCCAAGAGACCCAGTACTTC.